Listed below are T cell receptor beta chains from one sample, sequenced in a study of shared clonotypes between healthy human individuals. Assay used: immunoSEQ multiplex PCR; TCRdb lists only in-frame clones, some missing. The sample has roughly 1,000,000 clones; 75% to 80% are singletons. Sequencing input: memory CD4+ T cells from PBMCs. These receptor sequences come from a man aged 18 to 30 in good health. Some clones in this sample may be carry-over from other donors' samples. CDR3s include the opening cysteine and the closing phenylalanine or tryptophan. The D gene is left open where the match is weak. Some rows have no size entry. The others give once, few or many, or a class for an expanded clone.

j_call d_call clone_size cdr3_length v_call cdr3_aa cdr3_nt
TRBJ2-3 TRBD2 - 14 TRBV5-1 CASSLGTSGHTQYF TGCGCCAGCAGCTTGGGGACTAGCGGGCATACGCAGTATTTT
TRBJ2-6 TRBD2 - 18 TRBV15 CATSSGTSANSGANVLTF TGTGCCACCAGCAGCGGGACTAGTGCAAACTCTGGGGCCAACGTCCTGACTTTC
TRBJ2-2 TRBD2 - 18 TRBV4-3 CASSQDLRGTSHSGELFF TGCGCCAGCAGCCAAGATCTGCGCGGGACTAGCCATTCCGGGGAGCTGTTTTTT
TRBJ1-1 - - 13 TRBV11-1 CASSSQVNTEAFF TGTGCCAGCAGCTCTCAGGTGAACACTGAAGCTTTCTTT
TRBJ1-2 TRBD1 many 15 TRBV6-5 CASRTYPGQGDGYTF TGTGCCAGCAGAACATACCCCGGACAGGGGGATGGCTACACCTTC
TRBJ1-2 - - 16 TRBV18 CASSPKTSPTNYGYTF TGTGCCAGCTCACCAAAGACGTCCCCTACCAACTATGGCTACACCTTC
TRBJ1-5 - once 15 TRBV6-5 CASGVWGVPGQPQHF TGTGCCAGCGGGGTGTGGGGGGTTCCCGGTCAGCCCCAGCATTTT
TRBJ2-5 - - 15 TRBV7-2 CASSPGRLSQETQYF TGTGCCAGCAGCCCTGGCCGGCTGAGTCAAGAGACCCAGTACTTC
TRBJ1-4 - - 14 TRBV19 CASSMRRTNEKLFF TGTGCCAGTAGTATGCGGAGGACTAATGAAAAACTGTTTTTT
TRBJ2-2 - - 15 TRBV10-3 CAISAAGDYTGELFF TGTGCCATCAGTGCCGCAGGGGACTACACCGGGGAGCTGTTTTTT
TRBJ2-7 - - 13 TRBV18 CASSRGPGAEQYF TGTGCCAGCTCACGGGGGCCAGGGGCCGAGCAGTACTTC
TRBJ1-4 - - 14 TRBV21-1 CASSNHGGGGKLFF TGTGCCAGCAGCAATCATGGAGGGGGGGGAAAACTGTTTTTT
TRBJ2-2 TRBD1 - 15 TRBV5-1 CASSPGTANTGELFF TGCGCCAGCAGCCCGGGGACAGCGAACACCGGGGAGCTGTTTTTT
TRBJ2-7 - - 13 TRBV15 CATSRDKGHEQYF TGTGCCACCAGCAGAGATAAGGGTCACGAGCAGTACTTC
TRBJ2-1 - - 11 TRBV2 CASNRGNEQFF TGTGCCAGCAATCGGGGTAATGAGCAGTTCTTC
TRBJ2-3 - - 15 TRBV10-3 CAISKGDGLEGGQYF TGTGCCATCAGTAAGGGAGACGGGCTCGAAGGAGGGCAGTATTTT
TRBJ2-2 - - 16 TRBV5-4 CASSLWQGMNTGELFF TGTGCCAGCAGCTTATGGCAGGGAATGAACACCGGGGAGCTGTTTTTT
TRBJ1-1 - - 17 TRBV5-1 CASSLDFFPEAPPEAFF TGCGCCAGCAGCTTGGACTTCTTCCCAGAGGCCCCCCCGGAAGCTTTCTTT
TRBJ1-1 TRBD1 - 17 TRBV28 CASSFPGQGALNTEAFF TGTGCCAGCAGCTTCCCGGGACAGGGGGCTTTGAACACTGAAGCTTTCTTT
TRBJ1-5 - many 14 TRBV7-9 CASSPRTDSQPQHF TGTGCCAGCAGCCCTAGAACGGACAGCCAGCCCCAGCATTTT
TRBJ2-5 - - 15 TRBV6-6 CASSFLANTQGTQYF TGTGCCAGCAGTTTCCTCGCCAACACACAAGGGACCCAGTACTTC
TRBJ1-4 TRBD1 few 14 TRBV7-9 CAIRQGELNEKLFF TGTGCCATCAGACAGGGGGAACTGAATGAAAAACTGTTTTTT
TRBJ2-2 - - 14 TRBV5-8 CASSFLLNTGELFF TGTGCCAGCAGTTTTTTACTTAACACCGGGGAGCTGTTTTTT
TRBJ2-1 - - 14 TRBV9 CASSAGLGVNEQFF TGTGCCAGCAGCGCGGGCCTTGGGGTCAATGAGCAGTTCTTC
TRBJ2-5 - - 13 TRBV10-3 CAISQLAQETQYF TGTGCCATCAGCCAGTTAGCCCAAGAGACCCAGTACTTC